The T cell receptor beta chain under discussion was sequenced for a study of cytomegalovirus exposure and HLA in healthy donors. Notes on the study in general: Apart from CMV serostatus, no immune exposure information was available. In a later analysis, most CMV-associated TCR beta chains appeared HLA-restricted.

These donors, healthy bone marrow donors, were studied. Germline lookup yields CDR1 SGHNT and CDR2 YYREEE (reference sequence). The CDR3 is made up of 13 amino acids. Trimming removed 2 bases from V and 5 bases from J; junction bases left unmatched: 3. As concerns this clone: What it binds is not known.

With 60 Vbeta and 13 Jbeta primers, the PCR was carried out. Clones were sequenced by immunoSEQ multiplex PCR, and TCRdb holds only the in-frame ones, with some missing. Here the sample spans 100,000 to 150,000 clones, about 85% being singletons. Sample: PBMCs. The clonotype comes from a man between 18 and 29 years old in good health and CMV-seropositive. The chain recombines TRBV5-4 with TRBJ2-5, with 7 positions matching TRBD2. For the CDR3, the DNA is TGTGCCAGCAGCTTTGATAGCGGGGAGACCCAGTACTTC. This codes for CASSFDSGETQYF.